The 19 T cell receptor beta chains reported below all come from one sample, sequenced in a study of blood T cell repertoires in COVID-19. Sequencing was performed with immunoSEQ multiplex PCR; in TCRdb, only in-frame clones are kept and a portion is missing. This sample has roughly 16,000 clones, with 80% to 90% found just once. Sample: peripheral blood. All receptors derive from a man aged 80 or over with active COVID-19.

The chain joins TRBV7-8 to TRBJ2-5, with 9 bases aligning to TRBD2. Germline V gene lookup returns CDR1 SGHVS and CDR2 FQNEAQ. Trimming cost V 5 bases and J 4 bases; bases outside gene matches: 11. The CDR3 extends over 16 amino acids. Written as DNA, the CDR3 is TGTGCCAGCAGCCAGGGGGTAGCGGGAGTGGGAGAGACCCAGTACTTC. Translated: CASSQGVAGVGETQYF. Based on the CDR3 plus reference TRBV7-8 and TRBJ2-5, the full variable domain is GAGVSQSPRYKVAKRGQDVALRCDPISGHVSLFWYQQALGQGPEFLTYFQNEAQLDKSGLPSDRFFAERPEGSVSTLKIQRTQQEDSAVYLCASSQGVAGVGETQYFGPGTRLLVL.

This chain links TRBV19 with TRBJ1-5; D gene uncertain. Trimming removed 1 base at V and 6 bases at J, with 10 bases between. This CDR3 is 14 amino acids long. From germline, CDR1 is LNHDA and CDR2 SQIVND (reference sequence). CDR3 loop: CASSIGQAGQPQHF. The CDR3 DNA follows: TGTGCCAGTAGTATAGGACAAGCAGGTCAGCCCCAGCATTTT.

The CDR3 here is CASSLSNNEQFF. The DNA for the CDR3 is TGCGCCAGCAGCCTGTCTAACAATGAGCAGTTCTTC. The chain employs TRBV5-1 and TRBJ2-1, with D unresolved. V lost 4 bases, J lost 5 bases, and 7 bases lay in between. Germline values: CDR1 SGHRS, CDR2 YFSETQ. The CDR3 is 12 amino acids.

The CDR3 protein is CAWSPKLETGANQPQHF. CDR3 bases: TGTGCCTGGAGTCCAAAGTTAGAGACAGGGGCCAATCAGCCCCAGCATTTT. This chain uses TRBV30 with TRBJ1-5; 8 bases match TRBD1. Germline CDR1 is GTSNPN and CDR2 is SVGIG (reference sequence). V lost 2 bases to trimming and J lost 3 bases; unmatched junction nucleotides: 12. The CDR3 has 17 residues.

This chain joins TRBV11-1 and TRBJ1-3, with a possible D match to TRBD1 (5 bases). This CDR3 has 14 residues. Trimming removed 2 bases from V and 6 bases from J, with 11 bases in between. Looked up from germline, CDR1 is SGHAT and CDR2 is FQDESV (reference sequence). The CDR3 region has the DNA TGTGCCAGCAGCTTAAAGGGGTTAGCAAACACCATATATTTT. Protein: CASSLKGLANTIYF.

The DNA of the CDR3 is TGTGCCGCAAGGGGACAGGGATGGGAGACCCAGTACTTC. Protein product: CAARGQGWETQYF. This rearrangement joins TRBV28 to TRBJ2-5; TRBD1 aligns across 9 bases. V lost 11 bases to trimming and J lost 5 bases; unmatched junction nucleotides: 9. Germline CDR1 is MDHEN and CDR2 is SYDVKM. The CDR3 has 13 amino acids.

This chain uses TRBV5-6 with TRBJ1-1; a weak D match, TRBD1 (6 bases). From germline, CDR1 is SGHDT and CDR2 YYEEEE. The CDR3 runs 14 residues. Trimming pared 4 bases from V and 5 bases from J, leaving 15 bases between. CDR3 sequence reads: CASSAPDRPTEAFF. In DNA form, the CDR3 reads TGTGCCAGCAGCGCCCCGGACAGACCAACTGAAGCTTTCTTT.

The rearrangement links TRBV6-6 to TRBJ2-5; 8 positions match TRBD1. The CDR3 spans 15 residues. V dropped 5 bases and J dropped 5; count of bases not matched to a gene: 10. Germline CDR1 and CDR2: MNHNY and SVGAGI (reference sequence). In DNA, the CDR3 is TGTGCCAGCAGTGGACCCCACAGGGGGGAGGAGACCCAGTACTTC. It codes for CASSGPHRGEETQYF.

This CDR3 is CASSPHQAGVGGELFF. DNA for the CDR3: TGTGCCAGCAGCCCCCACCAAGCGGGAGTGGGCGGGGAGCTGTTTTTT. The V gene is TRBV4-2, the J gene TRBJ2-2; TRBD2 matches at 8 bases. Germline V lookup: CDR1 LGHNA, CDR2 YNFKEQ. The V gene end was trimmed by 4 bases and the J gene end by 7 bases; junction bases not matched to a gene: 11. The CDR3 length is 16 residues.

The chain is built from TRBV7-8 and TRBJ1-1; possible D gene TRBD1, 5 bases. Germline CDR1 reads SGHVS; CDR2 reads FQNEAQ. V was trimmed by 2 bases and J by 3 bases, leaving 19 bases between them. CDR3 length: 17 residues. The CDR3, as DNA: TGTGCCAGCAGCTTACGGGGGGGGACGAGTCTGGACACTGAAGCTTTCTTT. Its translation is CASSLRGGTSLDTEAFF.

The rearrangement joins TRBV28 to TRBJ2-5; D not resolved. This CDR3 contains 12 residues. The V end lost 1 base, the J end lost 9 bases, and 9 bases lay between the germline ends. Germline V gene lookup returns CDR1 MDHEN and CDR2 SYDVKM. In DNA, the CDR3 is TGTGCCAGCAGTTTATCCGAGGTGGCCCAGTACTTC. This sequence encodes CASSLSEVAQYF.

This clone was seen only once. This chain joins TRBV15 and TRBJ1-1; a weak D match, TRBD1 (5 bases). The CDR3 sequence is 15 residues long. Germline V gene lookup returns CDR1 LNHNV and CDR2 YYDKDF (reference sequence). V was clipped by 5 bases and J by 2 bases, with 15 bases between them. For the CDR3, the DNA is TGTGCCACCAGCCTACATAGGGGATTTAACACTGAAGCTTTCTTT. Translating it yields CATSLHRGFNTEAFF.

CDR3 nucleotide sequence: TGTGCCAGCAGCTTAGCGGTGGGGACTAGCGGGTACCTAGATACGCAGTATTTT. It translates to CASSLAVGTSGYLDTQYF. This chain links TRBV7-2 with TRBJ2-3; 12 nucleotides match TRBD2. CDR1 and CDR2 (germline): SGHTA, FQGNSA. This CDR3 has 18 amino acids. V lost 0 bases and J lost 5; bases outside the gene matches: 9.

This sequence joins TRBV5-4 and TRBJ2-7; TRBD1 matches 7 bases. V lost 4 bases and J lost 2; bases outside the gene matches: 6. Germline CDR1 reads SGHNT; CDR2 reads YYREEE (reference sequence). CDR3 length equals 14 residues. In DNA, the CDR3 is TGTGCCAGCAGCGTCCCCGACAGGGCCTACGAGCAGTACTTC. This translates into CASSVPDRAYEQYF.

The chain carries TRBV24-1 and TRBJ2-7, with 11 bases identical to TRBD2. The V and J ends lost 4 bases and 5 bases, in that order; junction bases with no gene match: 6. The CDR3 is made up of 15 amino acids. Germline-derived CDR1 and CDR2 are KGHDR and SFDVKD. CDR3 coding DNA: TGTGCCACCAGTGACCCGACTAGCGGGAATAACGAGCAGTACTTC. It codes for CATSDPTSGNNEQYF.

Written as DNA, the CDR3 is TGTGCCAGCAGTCCCCGGTCTAGCGGGAGCAATGAGCAGTTCTTC. It yields the protein CASSPRSSGSNEQFF. V gene TRBV28 combines with J gene TRBJ2-1; 10 nucleotides align to TRBD2. This CDR3 contains 15 residues. Per the germline V gene, CDR1 is MDHEN and CDR2 is SYDVKM. With 5 bases clipped from V and 6 bases from J, the junction kept 7 bases outside the gene matches.

V and J are TRBV20-1 and TRBJ2-5; 11 positions agree with TRBD2. Germline CDR1 and CDR2: DFQATT and SNEGSKA (reference sequence). This CDR3 is built from 16 residues. J lost 5 bases, V lost 6 bases, and 14 bases had no gene match. This chain's CDR3 is CSASPLAGGRDETQYF. Here the CDR3 DNA reads TGCAGTGCGAGTCCTCTAGCGGGAGGCCGGGACGAGACCCAGTACTTC.

This clone came up once. V usage is TRBV27 and J usage is TRBJ2-7; 9 bases match TRBD1. V shed 5 bases and J 4 bases; nucleotides not matched to a gene: 9. Germline CDR1 and CDR2: MNHEY and SMNVEV (reference sequence). The CDR3 length is 15 residues. This CDR3 reads CASSNYRGRTYEQYF. The DNA of the CDR3 is TGTGCCAGCAGTAATTACAGGGGGCGAACATACGAGCAGTACTTC.

This chain joins TRBV7-2 and TRBJ2-3; possible D gene TRBD2, 7 bases. V was shortened by 5 bases and J by 8 bases, with 20 bases between the two germline ends. The germline V gene has CDR1 SGHTA and CDR2 FQGNSA. The CDR3 extends over 15 amino acids. CDR3 nucleotides: TGTGCCAGCAGCCCTGGCGGGGGCCCAGGTGCTACGCAGTATTTT. It specifies CASSPGGGPGATQYF.